This T cell receptor (beta chain) came from a study of T cell responses to AZD1222 COVID-19 vaccine. Study-wide results and limits: Only six or seven AZD1222 recipients were seropositive at baseline.

Analysis merged second doses at about 4 or about 12 weeks. V was cut by 6 bases and J by 2 bases, with 13 bases left in between. The V gene's germline CDR1 is MDHEN and CDR2 SYDVKM. The CDR3 length is 14 residues. On this clone: What it recognizes is unknown.

Assay used: immunoSEQ multiplex PCR; TCRdb lists only in-frame clones, some missing. The sample holds some 130,000 clones, about 92% seen once. The clonotype was recovered from an adult who received the AZD1222 COVID-19 vaccine. Sample: peripheral blood, taken 28 days after the second AZD1222 dose. The rearrangement joins TRBV28 to TRBJ1-2; tentatively, D is TRBD1 (6 bases). DNA for the CDR3: TGTGCCAGCAGCCACAGGGCTATAAACTATGGCTACACCTTC. Its translation is CASSHRAINYGYTF.